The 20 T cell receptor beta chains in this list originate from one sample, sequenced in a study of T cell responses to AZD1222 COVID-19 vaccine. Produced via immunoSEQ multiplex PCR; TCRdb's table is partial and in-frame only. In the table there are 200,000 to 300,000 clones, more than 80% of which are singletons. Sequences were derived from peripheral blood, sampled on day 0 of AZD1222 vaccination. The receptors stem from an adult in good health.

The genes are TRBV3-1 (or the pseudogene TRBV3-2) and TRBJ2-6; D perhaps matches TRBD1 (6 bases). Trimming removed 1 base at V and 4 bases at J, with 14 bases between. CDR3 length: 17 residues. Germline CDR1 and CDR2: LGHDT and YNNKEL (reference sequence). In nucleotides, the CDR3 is TGTGCCAGCAGCCAAGTTTCAGGGGCGCGCGGGGCCAACGTCCTGACTTTC. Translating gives CASSQVSGARGANVLTF.

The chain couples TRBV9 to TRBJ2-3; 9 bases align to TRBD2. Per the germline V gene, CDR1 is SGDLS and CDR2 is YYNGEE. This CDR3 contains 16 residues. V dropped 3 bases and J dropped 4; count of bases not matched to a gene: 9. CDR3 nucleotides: TGTGCCAGCAGCGGCGGGCGGGGGGGCATGTCAGATACGCAGTATTTT. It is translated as CASSGGRGGMSDTQYF.

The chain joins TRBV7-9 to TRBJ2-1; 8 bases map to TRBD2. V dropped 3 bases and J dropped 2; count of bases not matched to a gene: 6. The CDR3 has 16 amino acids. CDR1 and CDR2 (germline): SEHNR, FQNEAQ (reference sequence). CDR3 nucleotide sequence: TGTGCCAGCAGCTTGACAGGCGGGAGGACCTACAATGAGCAGTTCTTC. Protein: CASSLTGGRTYNEQFF.

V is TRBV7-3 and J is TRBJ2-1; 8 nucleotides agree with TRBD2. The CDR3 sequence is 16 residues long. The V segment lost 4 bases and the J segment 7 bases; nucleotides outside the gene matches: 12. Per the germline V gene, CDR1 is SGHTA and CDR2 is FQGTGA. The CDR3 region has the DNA TGTGCCAGCAGCTCGCCGGAGAGTAGCGGGAAAAATGAGCAGTTCTTC. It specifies CASSSPESSGKNEQFF.

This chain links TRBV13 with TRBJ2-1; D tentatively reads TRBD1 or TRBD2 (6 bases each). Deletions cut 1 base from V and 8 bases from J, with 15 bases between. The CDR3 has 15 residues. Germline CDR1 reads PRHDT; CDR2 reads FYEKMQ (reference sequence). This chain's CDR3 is CASSLVKWGAHEQFF. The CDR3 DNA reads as TGTGCCAGCAGCTTAGTGAAATGGGGGGCCCATGAGCAGTTCTTC.

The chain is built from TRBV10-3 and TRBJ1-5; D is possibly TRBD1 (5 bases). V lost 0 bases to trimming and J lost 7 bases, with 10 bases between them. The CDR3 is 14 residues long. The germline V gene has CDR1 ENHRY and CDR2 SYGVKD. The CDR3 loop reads CAISESGGEQPQHF. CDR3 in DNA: TGTGCCATCAGTGAGTCGGGGGGAGAACAGCCCCAGCATTTT.

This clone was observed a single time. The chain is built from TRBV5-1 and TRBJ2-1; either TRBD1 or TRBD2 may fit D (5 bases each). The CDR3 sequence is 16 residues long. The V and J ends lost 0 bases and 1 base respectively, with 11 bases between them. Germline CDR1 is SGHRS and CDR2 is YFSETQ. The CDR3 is CASSLAGPPSYNEQFF. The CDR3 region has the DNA TGCGCCAGCAGCTTGGCGGGACCCCCTTCCTACAATGAGCAGTTCTTC.

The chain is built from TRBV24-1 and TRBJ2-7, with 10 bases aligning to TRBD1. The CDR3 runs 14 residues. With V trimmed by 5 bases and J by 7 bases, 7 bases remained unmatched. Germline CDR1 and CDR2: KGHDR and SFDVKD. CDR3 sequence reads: CATSGGTGAGEQYF. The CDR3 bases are TGTGCCACCAGTGGAGGGACAGGGGCTGGGGAGCAGTACTTC.

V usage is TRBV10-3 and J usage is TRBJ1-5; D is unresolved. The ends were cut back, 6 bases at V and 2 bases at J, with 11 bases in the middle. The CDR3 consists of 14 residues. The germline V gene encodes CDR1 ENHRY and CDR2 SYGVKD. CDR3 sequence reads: CAIRSRRGNQPQHF. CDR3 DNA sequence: TGTGCCATCAGATCCAGAAGAGGCAATCAGCCCCAGCATTTT.

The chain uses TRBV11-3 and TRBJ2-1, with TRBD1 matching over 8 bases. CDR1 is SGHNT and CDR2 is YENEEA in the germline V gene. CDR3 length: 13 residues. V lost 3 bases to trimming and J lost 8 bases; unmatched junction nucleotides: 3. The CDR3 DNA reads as TGTGCCAGCAGCTTGACAGGGGCCGATGAGCAGTTCTTC. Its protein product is CASSLTGADEQFF.

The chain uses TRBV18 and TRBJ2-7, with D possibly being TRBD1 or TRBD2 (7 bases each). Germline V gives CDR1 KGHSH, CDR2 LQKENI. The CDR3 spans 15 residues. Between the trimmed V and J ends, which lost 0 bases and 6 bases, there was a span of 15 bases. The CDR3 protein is CASSPPGGGRLEQYF. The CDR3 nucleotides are TGTGCCAGCTCACCACCGGGAGGGGGCCGCCTCGAGCAGTACTTC.

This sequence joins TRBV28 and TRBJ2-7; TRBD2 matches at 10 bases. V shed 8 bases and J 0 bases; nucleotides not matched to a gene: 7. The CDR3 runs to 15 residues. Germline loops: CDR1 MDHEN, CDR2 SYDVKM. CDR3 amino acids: CASRSGGPFSYEQYF. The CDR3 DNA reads TGTGCCAGCCGTAGCGGGGGGCCCTTCTCCTACGAGCAGTACTTC.

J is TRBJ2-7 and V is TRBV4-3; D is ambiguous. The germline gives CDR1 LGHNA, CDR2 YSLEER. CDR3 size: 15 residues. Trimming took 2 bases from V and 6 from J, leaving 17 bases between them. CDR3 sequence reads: CASSQQTLGMGEQYF. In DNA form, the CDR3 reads TGCGCCAGCAGCCAACAGACCTTGGGGATGGGCGAGCAGTACTTC.

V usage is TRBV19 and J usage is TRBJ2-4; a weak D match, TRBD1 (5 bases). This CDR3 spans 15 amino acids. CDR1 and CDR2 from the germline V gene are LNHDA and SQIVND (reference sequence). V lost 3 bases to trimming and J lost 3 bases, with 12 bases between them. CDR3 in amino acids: CASSIGQVGKNIQYF. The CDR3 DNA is TGTGCCAGTAGTATCGGACAAGTTGGCAAAAACATTCAGTACTTC.

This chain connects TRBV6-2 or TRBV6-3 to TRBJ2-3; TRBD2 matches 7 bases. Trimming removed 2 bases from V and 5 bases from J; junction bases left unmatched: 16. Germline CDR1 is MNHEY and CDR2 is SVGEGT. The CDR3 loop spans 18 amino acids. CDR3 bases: TGTGCCAGCAGTTACGACACCCGATGGGGGAGGGCCGGAGATACGCAGTATTTT. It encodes CASSYDTRWGRAGDTQYF.

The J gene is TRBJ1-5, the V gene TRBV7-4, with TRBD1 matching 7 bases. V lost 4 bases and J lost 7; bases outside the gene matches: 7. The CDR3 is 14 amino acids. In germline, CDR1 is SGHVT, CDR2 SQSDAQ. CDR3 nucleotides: TGTGCCAGCAGCTCCGGGACAGTCATACAGCCCCAGCATTTT. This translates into CASSSGTVIQPQHF.

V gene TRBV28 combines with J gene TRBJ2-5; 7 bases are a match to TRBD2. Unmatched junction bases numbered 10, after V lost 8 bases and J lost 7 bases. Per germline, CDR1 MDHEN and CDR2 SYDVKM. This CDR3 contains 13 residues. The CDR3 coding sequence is TGTGCCAGCCGCGCGGGAGAAGAGGGGACCCAGTACTTC. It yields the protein CASRAGEEGTQYF.

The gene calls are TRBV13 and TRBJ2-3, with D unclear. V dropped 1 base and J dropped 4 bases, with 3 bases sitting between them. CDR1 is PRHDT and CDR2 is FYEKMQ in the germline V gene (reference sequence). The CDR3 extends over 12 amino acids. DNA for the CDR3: TGTGCCAGCAGCTTAGTAGCAGATACGCAGTATTTT. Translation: CASSLVADTQYF. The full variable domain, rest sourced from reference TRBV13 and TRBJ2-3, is AAGVIQSPRHLIKEKRETATLKCYPIPRHDTVYWYQQGPGQDPQFLISFYEKMQSDKGSIPDRFSAQQFSDYHSELNMSSLELGDSALYFCASSLVADTQYFGPGTRLTVL.

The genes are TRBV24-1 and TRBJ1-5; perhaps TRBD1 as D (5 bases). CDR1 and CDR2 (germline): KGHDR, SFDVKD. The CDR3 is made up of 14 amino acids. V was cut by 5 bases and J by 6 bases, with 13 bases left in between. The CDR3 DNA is TGTGCCACCAGTGCCTCAAGGGACGGTCAGCCCCAGCATTTT. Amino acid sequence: CATSASRDGQPQHF.

CDR3 bases: TGCGCCAGCAGCCAAGGGCCAGGACGAAACACCGGGGAGCTGTTTTTT. It yields the protein CASSQGPGRNTGELFF. The rearrangement joins TRBV4-1 to TRBJ2-2; D gene uncertain. CDR1 MGHRA and CDR2 YSYEKL come from the germline V gene. V lost 1 base and J 2 bases, leaving 11 bases between the germline ends. The CDR3 is 16 amino acids.